This TCR beta chain was captured by sequencing in a study of spatial heterogeneity in lung cancer. CDR3 size: 11 residues. Losses at the gene ends were 6 bases for V and 12 bases for J; bases not matched to a gene: 5. Germline values: CDR1 DFQATT, CDR2 SNEGSKA (reference sequence). Each TCR cDNA molecule bore a unique molecular identifier. A single record per CDR3 protein comes from TCRdb applying MiXCR to the 5' RACE reads. This table holds roughly 1,700 distinct CDR3 sequences, 20% to 25% found once. Specified time point: sample taken at primary tumor resection. No cell sorting; template was whole RNA from tumor, lung tissue or PBMC.

This TCR derives from a male donor with early-stage non-small cell lung cancer. V is TRBV20-1 and J is TRBJ2-1, with 10 bases matching TRBD2. Specimen: normal lung tissue next to the tumor, collected at surgery. CDR3 bases: TGCAGTGCACCTAGCGGGGGACCGCAGTTCTTC. Its protein is CSAPSGGPQFF.